Listed below are T cell receptor beta chains from one sample, sequenced in a study of T cell repertoires in cytomegalovirus infection. TCRdb reanalysed the reads using MiXCR and keeps one entry per CDR3 protein. The top ten hold 1.6% of the sample, which has approximately 240,000 distinct CDR3 sequences, approximately 13% seen once. The sample comprised PBMCs. The receptors shown here come from a human donor in good health (CMV status not recorded). Some clones in this sample may be carry-over from other donors' samples. Both conserved end residues are part of each CDR3. A D gene is named only where the DNA matches it firmly. Clone size is not always given. Where it is, it says once, few, many or a class for expanded clones.

-	TRBV28	14	TRBJ1-5	many	CASYSGVGAQPQHF	TGTGCCTCTTACTCCGGGGTTGGGGCGCAGCCCCAGCATTTT
TRBD2	TRBV7-2	16	TRBJ2-3	many	CASSLGLARSTDTQYF	TGTGCCAGCAGCCTGGGACTAGCGAGAAGCACAGATACGCAGTATTTT
-	TRBV28	13	TRBJ2-3	-	CAGNKRITDTQYF	TGTGCCGGCAACAAGCGGATCACAGATACGCAGTATTTT
-	TRBV28	14	TRBJ2-7	-	CASTTPGGNYEQYF	TGTGCCAGCACCACCCCCGGGGGTAACTACGAGCAGTACTTC
-	TRBV7-2	13	TRBJ2-7	many	CASSLVSPYEQYF	TGTGCCAGCAGCTTAGTCAGTCCCTACGAGCAGTACTTC
-	TRBV5-1	16	TRBJ2-2	-	CASSLEVAVNTGELFF	TGCGCCAGCAGCTTGGAGGTAGCGGTGAACACCGGGGAGCTGTTTTTT
TRBD1	TRBV28	15	TRBJ1-5	few	CASSSFRTGIQPQHF	TGTGCCAGCAGTTCCTTCCGGACAGGGATTCAGCCCCAGCATTTT
TRBD1	TRBV7-9	19	TRBJ2-6	many	CASSSPPGQGAIGANVLTF	TGTGCCAGCAGCTCACCCCCGGGACAGGGGGCGATTGGGGCCAACGTCCTGACTTTC
TRBD2	TRBV5-4	17	TRBJ2-2	many	CASSLELAGANTGELFF	TGTGCCAGCAGCTTGGAACTAGCGGGAGCGAACACCGGGGAGCTGTTTTTT
-	TRBV7-3	12	TRBJ1-1	many	CASSLRPAEAFF	TGTGCCAGCAGCTTACGCCCCGCTGAAGCTTTCTTT
TRBD1	TRBV7-3	13	TRBJ1-2	many	CASSARDREGYTF	TGTGCCAGCAGCGCGCGGGACAGGGAAGGCTACACCTTC
-	TRBV7-2	14	TRBJ1-2	many	CASSGGGGWYGYTF	TGTGCCAGCAGCGGGGGGGGCGGTTGGTATGGCTACACCTTC
TRBD1	TRBV7-6	17	TRBJ1-5	many	CASSKGQGAGGGQPQHF	TGTGCCAGCAGCAAAGGACAGGGGGCCGGTGGTGGTCAGCCCCAGCATTTT
TRBD1	TRBV14	15	TRBJ1-2	-	CASSQDLKGAHGYTF	TGTGCCAGCAGCCAAGATCTTAAGGGGGCCCATGGCTACACCTTC
-	TRBV7-2	14	TRBJ1-6	many	CASSFTLRNSPLHF	TGTGCCAGCAGCTTTACTTTACGGAATTCACCCCTCCACTTT
TRBD1	TRBV6-1	16	TRBJ2-7	-	CASSRRGTGGYYEQYF	TGTGCCAGCAGTCGTCGGGGGACAGGGGGCTACTACGAGCAGTACTTC
-	TRBV7-2	15	TRBJ1-5	-	CASSVRLGGNQPQLW	TGTGCCAGCAGCGTGAGACTGGGGGGAAATCAGCCCCAGCTTTGG
TRBD2	TRBV19	16	TRBJ2-3	-	CASSIGTSGRGDTQYF	TGTGCCAGTAGTATAGGGACTAGCGGGAGAGGAGATACGCAGTATTTT
TRBD1	TRBV2	14	TRBJ1-5	few	CASSRTGFNQPQHF	TGTGCCAGCAGCCGGACAGGGTTCAATCAGCCCCAGCATTTT
TRBD1	TRBV12-3/TRBV12-4	14	TRBJ1-5	few	CASSFGQGSQPQHF	TGTGCCAGCAGTTTCGGACAGGGGTCTCAGCCCCAGCATTTT
TRBD1	TRBV14	18	TRBJ1-2	-	CASSRPPSHRGRDYGYTF	TGTGCCAGCAGCCGCCCCCCGTCACACAGGGGAAGGGACTATGGCTACACCTTC
TRBD2	TRBV28	16	TRBJ2-4	-	CATSGLAGLAKNIQYF	TGTGCCACCTCGGGACTAGCGGGGCTAGCCAAAAACATTCAGTACTTC
-	TRBV18	15	TRBJ1-1	few	CASSPSIRGSTEAFF	TGTGCCAGCTCACCATCTATCAGGGGAAGCACTGAAGCTTTCTTT
-	TRBV6-2/TRBV6-3	13	TRBJ2-7	many	CASSYGALYEQYF	TGTGCCAGCAGTTACGGGGCCCTCTACGAGCAGTACTTC
-	TRBV7-3	14	TRBJ1-4	-	CASSLEGRDEKLFF	TGTGCCAGCAGCTTAGAAGGGAGGGATGAAAAACTGTTTTTT
-	TRBV6-1	17	TRBJ1-1	many	CASIRNPVTGGGSEAFF	TGTGCCAGCATCAGGAACCCAGTAACAGGAGGAGGGTCTGAAGCTTTCTTT